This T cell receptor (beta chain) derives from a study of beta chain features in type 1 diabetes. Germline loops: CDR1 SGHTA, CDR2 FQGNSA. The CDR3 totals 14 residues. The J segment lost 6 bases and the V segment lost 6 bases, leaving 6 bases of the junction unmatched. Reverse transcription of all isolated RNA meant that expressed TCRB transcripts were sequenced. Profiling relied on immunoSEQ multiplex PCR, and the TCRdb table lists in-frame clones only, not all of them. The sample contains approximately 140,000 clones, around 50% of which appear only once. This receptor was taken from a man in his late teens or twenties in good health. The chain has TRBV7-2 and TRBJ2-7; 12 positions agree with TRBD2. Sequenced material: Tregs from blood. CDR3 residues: CASRLAGGPFEQYF. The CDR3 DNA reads TGTGCCAGCAGGCTAGCGGGAGGGCCGTTCGAGCAGTACTTC.